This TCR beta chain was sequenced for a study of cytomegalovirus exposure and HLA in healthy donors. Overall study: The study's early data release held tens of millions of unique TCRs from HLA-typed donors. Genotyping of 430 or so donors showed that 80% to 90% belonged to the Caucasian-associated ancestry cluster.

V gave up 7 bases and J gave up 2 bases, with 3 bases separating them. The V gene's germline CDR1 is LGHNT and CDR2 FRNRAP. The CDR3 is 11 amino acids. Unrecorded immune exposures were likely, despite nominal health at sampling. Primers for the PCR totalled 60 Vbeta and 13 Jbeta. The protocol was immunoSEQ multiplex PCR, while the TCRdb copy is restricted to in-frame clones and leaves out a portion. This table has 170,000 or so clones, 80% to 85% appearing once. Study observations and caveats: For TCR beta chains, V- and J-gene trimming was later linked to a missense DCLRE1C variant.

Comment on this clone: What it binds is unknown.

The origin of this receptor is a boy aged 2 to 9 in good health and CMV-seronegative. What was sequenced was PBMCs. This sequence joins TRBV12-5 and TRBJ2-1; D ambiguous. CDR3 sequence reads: CASAPYNEQFF. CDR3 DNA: TGTGCTAGTGCTCCCTACAATGAGCAGTTCTTC.